A selection of T cell receptor beta chains follows, all from one sample in a study of regulatory T cells in long-lasting Graves disease. TCRdb processed the multiplex PCR reads anew with MiXCR; each CDR3 protein has one entry. This table holds 600,000 to 650,000 distinct CDR3 sequences, 16% found once. This sample also appeared in a second study, on T cells in Graves' hyperthyroidism and ophthalmopathy.

This sample comprised peripheral blood mononuclear cells (PBMCs), obtained at new diagnosis, from a patient treated with antithyroid drugs. Receptors were obtained from a young woman with Graves disease. CDR3s include the opening cysteine and the closing phenylalanine or tryptophan. For some rows the clone size is stated as once, few or many, or as a class when expanded; others skip it.

clone size: many
V gene: TRBV3-1
J gene: TRBJ2-7
CDR3 protein: CASSQVYEQYF

clone size: many
V gene: TRBV11-3
J gene: TRBJ2-1
CDR3 protein: CASSLGRGAYNEQFF

clone size: NA
V gene: TRBV5-1
J gene: TRBJ2-3
CDR3 protein: CASSEARTSGNTGTDTQYF

clone size: NA
V gene: TRBV15
J gene: TRBJ2-7
CDR3 protein: CATSREMSYEQYF

clone size: NA
V gene: TRBV10-3
J gene: TRBJ1-2
CDR3 protein: CATATGEGYTF

clone size: few
V gene: TRBV5-1
J gene: TRBJ2-3
CDR3 protein: CASSRRLDSPDTQYF

clone size: NA
V gene: TRBV20-1
J gene: TRBJ2-5
CDR3 protein: CSARGQGFQETQYF

clone size: NA
V gene: TRBV11-2
J gene: TRBJ1-1
CDR3 protein: CASSLVGTAAFF

clone size: few
V gene: TRBV5-1
J gene: TRBJ2-7
CDR3 protein: CASSLTGGPQLAAYYEQYF

clone size: many
V gene: TRBV2
J gene: TRBJ2-2
CDR3 protein: CASRGQGIGELFF

clone size: few
V gene: TRBV7-9
J gene: TRBJ2-7
CDR3 protein: CANSPGWMDEQYF

clone size: NA
V gene: TRBV9
J gene: TRBJ2-7
CDR3 protein: CASSVGDVSYEQYF

clone size: NA
V gene: TRBV12-3/TRBV12-4
J gene: TRBJ2-3
CDR3 protein: CASSLFGGLGWDTQYF

clone size: NA
V gene: TRBV5-1
J gene: TRBJ2-5
CDR3 protein: CASSPGGGRAETQYF

clone size: NA
V gene: TRBV11-2
J gene: TRBJ2-7
CDR3 protein: CASSLSTSGRPYEQYF

clone size: many
V gene: TRBV7-2
J gene: TRBJ1-2
CDR3 protein: CASSLASRTANYGYTF

clone size: few
V gene: TRBV18
J gene: TRBJ2-4
CDR3 protein: CASSPRENKNIQYF

clone size: NA
V gene: TRBV20-1
J gene: TRBJ1-5
CDR3 protein: CSVNRANQPQHF

clone size: many
V gene: TRBV7-9
J gene: TRBJ1-2
CDR3 protein: CASSPRDGNYGYTF

clone size: NA
V gene: TRBV24-1
J gene: TRBJ2-1
CDR3 protein: CATSDRKWGGYNEQFF

clone size: NA
V gene: TRBV2
J gene: TRBJ2-7
CDR3 protein: CASSTSGPGYEQYF

clone size: NA
V gene: TRBV4-1
J gene: TRBJ1-5
CDR3 protein: CTSSQDEDQPQHF

clone size: many
V gene: TRBV7-6
J gene: TRBJ2-7
CDR3 protein: CASSASGWGEQYF

clone size: few
V gene: TRBV19
J gene: TRBJ1-5
CDR3 protein: CASDPGQVNQPQHF

clone size: few
V gene: TRBV30
J gene: TRBJ2-7
CDR3 protein: CAWSSLRTGANLRSYEQYF

clone size: many
V gene: TRBV6-2/TRBV6-3
J gene: TRBJ1-1
CDR3 protein: CASSEVQGLGKAFF

clone size: NA
V gene: TRBV11-2
J gene: TRBJ1-6
CDR3 protein: CASSPLTGNIGPLHF

clone size: many
V gene: TRBV10-3
J gene: TRBJ1-2
CDR3 protein: CATTAGTFYGYTF

clone size: many
V gene: TRBV11-2
J gene: TRBJ1-2
CDR3 protein: CASSYRESYGYTF

clone size: NA
V gene: TRBV5-1
J gene: TRBJ1-2
CDR3 protein: CASSLDPRYGYTF

clone size: many
V gene: TRBV28
J gene: TRBJ1-1
CDR3 protein: CASSLSKAEAFF

clone size: few
V gene: TRBV27
J gene: TRBJ1-4
CDR3 protein: CASSARGLFATNEKLFF

clone size: NA
V gene: TRBV10-3
J gene: TRBJ2-5
CDR3 protein: CAISEGGRETQYF

clone size: few
V gene: TRBV7-9
J gene: TRBJ1-3
CDR3 protein: CASTPILILGGSGNTIYF

clone size: NA
V gene: TRBV6-1
J gene: TRBJ2-5
CDR3 protein: CASGRTSPLETQYF

clone size: few
V gene: TRBV20-1
J gene: TRBJ2-7
CDR3 protein: CSARDFEQYF